The 5 T cell receptor beta chains presented below share a single source sample, sequenced in a study of T cells after yellow fever vaccination. TCRdb analysed the 5' RACE reads with MiXCR anew, one entry per CDR3 protein. In the table there are 250,000 or so distinct CDR3 sequences, more than 3.5% of which are singletons. The sample consisted of PBMCs, taken 15 days after the yellow fever booster vaccination. The receptors derive from a young man who received the YFV17D yellow fever vaccine.

This clonotype was found many times. The chain is built from TRBV15 and TRBJ2-5, with TRBD1 identical over 7 bases. V was pared by 0 bases and J by 5 bases, with 9 bases of the junction left unmatched. Germline-derived CDR1 and CDR2 are LNHNV and YYDKDF (reference sequence). The CDR3 sequence is 16 residues long. In nucleotides, the CDR3 is TGTGCCACCAGCAGAGATGGACAGGCCCCCCGGGAGACCCAGTACTTC. Translation: CATSRDGQAPRETQYF.

This clonotype was observed at least ten times. CDR3 DNA sequence: TGCAGTGCTACAACCGGGACATCCGAAGAGACCCAGTACTTC. This gives the protein CSATTGTSEETQYF. V usage is TRBV20-1 and J usage is TRBJ2-5, with TRBD1 as a possible D gene (6 bases). The V end lost 4 bases, the J end lost 3 bases, and 15 bases lay between the germline ends. The CDR3 length is 14 residues. The germline CDR1 and CDR2 sequences are DFQATT and SNEGSKA (reference sequence).

A single count supports this clonotype. As DNA, the CDR3 is TGCAGTGCCATGTCTTCGGAGGGGGCCTCCTACGAGCAGTACTTC. Protein sequence: CSAMSSEGASYEQYF. The genes are TRBV20-1 and TRBJ2-7, with D perhaps matching TRBD1 (7 bases). The V gene lost 6 bases and the J gene lost 0 bases, with 18 bases spanning the gap. The CDR3 sequence is 15 residues long. The germline CDR1 and CDR2 sequences are DFQATT and SNEGSKA (reference sequence).

This clonotype was observed many times. The chain links TRBV14 to TRBJ1-3; possible D gene TRBD1, 5 bases. This CDR3 comprises 17 residues. Trimming cost V 0 bases and J 5 bases, with 17 bases left between them. Germline lookup yields CDR1 SGHDN and CDR2 FVKESK. CDR3 residues: CASSQDNRPFLRNTIYF. The CDR3 nucleotides read TGTGCCAGCAGCCAAGATAACAGGCCCTTTTTGAGAAACACCATATATTTT.

This clonotype was observed a handful of times. V is TRBV20-1 and J is TRBJ1-1, with TRBD1 matching over 7 bases. The CDR3 has 16 residues. V trimming: 0 bases; J trimming: 5 bases; junction bases outside the gene matches: 12. The germline CDR1 and CDR2 sequences are DFQATT and SNEGSKA (reference sequence). CDR3 residues: CSARDQRLRGRTEAFF. DNA of the CDR3: TGCAGTGCTAGAGATCAGAGATTAAGGGGGCGGACTGAAGCTTTCTTT.